This T cell receptor (beta chain) was obtained from a study of cytomegalovirus exposure and HLA in healthy donors. While the first cohort had fewer than 850 subjects, the donors belonged to the separate validation cohort of about 120 subjects. Study-wide points: TCR beta chains numbering some 160 were designated cytomegalovirus-associated. A later analysis found first-cohort TCR clusters tended to co-occur in the 90 to 150 validation repertoires. High sensitivity and specificity were reportedly achieved when the classifier diagnosed cytomegalovirus status.

The table came from immunoSEQ multiplex PCR; TCRdb's copy has only in-frame clones and leaves some out. The table has roughly 190,000 clones, approximately 86% seen once. About this clone: Its antigen is undetermined.

The material sequenced was PBMCs. The origin of this receptor is a young man in good health and CMV-seropositive.

The CDR3 here is CASSNPRQGTVNQPQHF. DNA of the CDR3: TGTGCCAGTAGCAACCCTCGACAGGGAACAGTCAATCAGCCCCAGCATTTT. The chain carries TRBV19 and TRBJ1-5; 7 bases map to TRBD1. The V gene end was trimmed by 6 bases and the J gene end by 3 bases; junction bases not matched to a gene: 14. Germline V lookup: CDR1 LNHDA, CDR2 SQIVND (reference sequence). The CDR3 spans 17 residues.